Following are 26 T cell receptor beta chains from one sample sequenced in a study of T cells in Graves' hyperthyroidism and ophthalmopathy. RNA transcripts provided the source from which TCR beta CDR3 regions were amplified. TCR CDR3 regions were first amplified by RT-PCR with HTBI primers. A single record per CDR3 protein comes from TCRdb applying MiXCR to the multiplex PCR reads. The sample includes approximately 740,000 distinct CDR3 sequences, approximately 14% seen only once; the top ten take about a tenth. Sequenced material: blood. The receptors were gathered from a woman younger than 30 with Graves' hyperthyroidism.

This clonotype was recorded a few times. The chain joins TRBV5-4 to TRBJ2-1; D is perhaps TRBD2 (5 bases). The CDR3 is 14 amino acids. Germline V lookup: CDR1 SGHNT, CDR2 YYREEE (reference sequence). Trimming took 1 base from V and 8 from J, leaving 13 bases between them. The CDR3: CASSLLEGVDEQFF. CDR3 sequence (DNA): TGTGCCAGCAGCTTGCTCGAGGGAGTGGATGAGCAGTTCTTC.

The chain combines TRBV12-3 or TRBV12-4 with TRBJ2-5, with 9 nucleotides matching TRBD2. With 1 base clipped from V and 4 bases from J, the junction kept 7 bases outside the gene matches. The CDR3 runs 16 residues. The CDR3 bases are TGTGCCAGCAGTTTAGGGGTAGCGGGAGTGGGAGAGACCCAGTACTTC. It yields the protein CASSLGVAGVGETQYF.

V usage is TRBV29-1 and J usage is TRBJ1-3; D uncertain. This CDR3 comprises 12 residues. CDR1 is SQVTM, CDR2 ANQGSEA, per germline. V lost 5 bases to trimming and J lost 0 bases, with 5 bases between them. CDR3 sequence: CSVTVSGNTIYF. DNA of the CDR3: TGCAGCGTTACAGTCTCTGGAAACACCATATATTTT.

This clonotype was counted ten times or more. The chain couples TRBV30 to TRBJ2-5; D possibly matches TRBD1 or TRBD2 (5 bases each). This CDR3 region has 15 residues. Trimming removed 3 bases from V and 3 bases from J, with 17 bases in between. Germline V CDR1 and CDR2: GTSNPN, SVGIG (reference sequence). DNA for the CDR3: TGTGCCTGGAGCGGTGAGGGGACCGGGGAAGAGACCCAGTACTTC. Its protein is CAWSGEGTGEETQYF.

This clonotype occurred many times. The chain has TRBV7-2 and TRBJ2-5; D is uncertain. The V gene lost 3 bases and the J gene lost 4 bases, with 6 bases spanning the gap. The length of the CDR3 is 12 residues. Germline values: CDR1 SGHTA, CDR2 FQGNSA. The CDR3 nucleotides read TGTACCAGCAGCTTGTCTTTAGAGACCCAGTACTTC. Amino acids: CTSSLSLETQYF.

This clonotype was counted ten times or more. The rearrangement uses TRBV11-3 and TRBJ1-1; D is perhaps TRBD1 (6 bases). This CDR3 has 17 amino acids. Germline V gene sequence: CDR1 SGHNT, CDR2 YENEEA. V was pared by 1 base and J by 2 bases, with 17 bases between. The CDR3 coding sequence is TGTGCCAGCAGCTTAGGCGGGGGCGCCGGGGTAAACACTGAAGCTTTCTTT. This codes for CASSLGGGAGVNTEAFF.

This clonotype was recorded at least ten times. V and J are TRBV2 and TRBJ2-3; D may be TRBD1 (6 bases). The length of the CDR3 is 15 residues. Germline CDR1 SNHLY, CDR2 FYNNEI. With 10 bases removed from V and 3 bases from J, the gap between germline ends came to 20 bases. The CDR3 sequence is CAIRPAGEGTDTQYF. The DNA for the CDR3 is TGTGCCATCCGCCCGGCAGGGGAAGGGACAGATACGCAGTATTTT.

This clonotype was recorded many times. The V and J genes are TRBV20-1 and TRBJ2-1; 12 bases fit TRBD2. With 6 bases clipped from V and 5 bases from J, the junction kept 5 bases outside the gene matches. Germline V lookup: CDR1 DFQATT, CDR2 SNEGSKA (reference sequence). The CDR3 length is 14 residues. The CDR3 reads CSARTSGNHNEQFF. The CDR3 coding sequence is TGCAGTGCCAGGACTAGCGGGAATCACAATGAGCAGTTCTTC.

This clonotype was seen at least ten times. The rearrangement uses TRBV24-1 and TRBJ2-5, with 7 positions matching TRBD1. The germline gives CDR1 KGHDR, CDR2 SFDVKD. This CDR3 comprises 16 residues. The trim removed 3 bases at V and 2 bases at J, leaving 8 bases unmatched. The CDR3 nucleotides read TGTGCCACCAGTGATCTTACGGGACAGAGTCAAGAGACCCAGTACTTC. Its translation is CATSDLTGQSQETQYF.

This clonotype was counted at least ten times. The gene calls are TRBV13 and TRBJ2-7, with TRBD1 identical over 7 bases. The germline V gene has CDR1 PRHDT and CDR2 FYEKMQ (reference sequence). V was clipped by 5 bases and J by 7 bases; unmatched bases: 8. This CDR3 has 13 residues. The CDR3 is CASSVQGFGEQYF. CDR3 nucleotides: TGTGCCAGCAGCGTACAGGGGTTTGGGGAGCAGTACTTC.

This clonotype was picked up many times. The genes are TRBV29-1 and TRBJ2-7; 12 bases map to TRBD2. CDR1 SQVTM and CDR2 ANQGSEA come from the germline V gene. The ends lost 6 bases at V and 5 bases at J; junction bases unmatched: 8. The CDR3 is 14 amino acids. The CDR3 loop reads CSVDGLAGKHEQYF. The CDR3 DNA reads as TGCAGCGTCGACGGACTAGCGGGAAAGCACGAGCAGTACTTC.

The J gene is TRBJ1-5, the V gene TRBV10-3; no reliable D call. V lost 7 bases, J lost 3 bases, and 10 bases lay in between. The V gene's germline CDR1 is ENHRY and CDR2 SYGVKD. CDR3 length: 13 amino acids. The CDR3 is CAITANDNQPQHF. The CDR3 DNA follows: TGTGCCATCACCGCCAACGACAATCAGCCCCAGCATTTT.

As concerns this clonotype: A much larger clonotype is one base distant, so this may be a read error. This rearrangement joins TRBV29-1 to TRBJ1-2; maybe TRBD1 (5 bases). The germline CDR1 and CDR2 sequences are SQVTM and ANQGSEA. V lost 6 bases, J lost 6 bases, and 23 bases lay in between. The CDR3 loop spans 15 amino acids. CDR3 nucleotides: TGCAGCGTGACGTGGATCAGGTCCCGGGGCCATGGCTACACCTTC. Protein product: CSVTWIRSRGHGYTF.

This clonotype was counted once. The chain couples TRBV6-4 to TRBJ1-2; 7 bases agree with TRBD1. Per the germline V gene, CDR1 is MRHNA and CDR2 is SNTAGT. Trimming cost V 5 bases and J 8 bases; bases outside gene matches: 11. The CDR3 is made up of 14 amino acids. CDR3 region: CASSLGTASRGYTF. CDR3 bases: TGTGCCAGCAGTTTGGGGACAGCTTCACGAGGCTACACCTTC.

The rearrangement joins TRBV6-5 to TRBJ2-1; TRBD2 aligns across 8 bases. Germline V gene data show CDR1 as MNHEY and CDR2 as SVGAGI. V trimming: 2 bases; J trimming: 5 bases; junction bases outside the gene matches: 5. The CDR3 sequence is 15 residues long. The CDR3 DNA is TGTGCCAGCAGTTACAAACTAGCGGTAAACAATGAGCAGTTCTTC. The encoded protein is CASSYKLAVNNEQFF.

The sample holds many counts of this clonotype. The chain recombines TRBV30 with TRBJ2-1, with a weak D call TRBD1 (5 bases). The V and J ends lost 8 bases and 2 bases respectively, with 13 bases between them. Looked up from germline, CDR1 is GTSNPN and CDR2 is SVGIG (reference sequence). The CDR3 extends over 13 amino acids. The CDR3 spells CAQAAGPYNEQFF. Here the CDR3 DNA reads TGTGCCCAGGCGGCAGGGCCCTACAATGAGCAGTTCTTC.

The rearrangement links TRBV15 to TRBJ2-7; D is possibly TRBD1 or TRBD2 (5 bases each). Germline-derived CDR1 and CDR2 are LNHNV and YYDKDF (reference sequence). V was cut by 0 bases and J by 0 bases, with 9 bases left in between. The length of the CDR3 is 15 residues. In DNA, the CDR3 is TGTGCCACCAGCAGAGAGGCAGGGAGCTCCTACGAGCAGTACTTC. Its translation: CATSREAGSSYEQYF.

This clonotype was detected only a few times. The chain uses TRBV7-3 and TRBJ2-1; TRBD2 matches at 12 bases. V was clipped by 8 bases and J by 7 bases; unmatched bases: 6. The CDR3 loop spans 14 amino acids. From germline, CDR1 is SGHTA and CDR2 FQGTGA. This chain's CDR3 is CASGSSGRGNEQFF. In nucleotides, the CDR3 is TGTGCCAGCGGTTCTAGCGGGAGGGGAAATGAGCAGTTCTTC.

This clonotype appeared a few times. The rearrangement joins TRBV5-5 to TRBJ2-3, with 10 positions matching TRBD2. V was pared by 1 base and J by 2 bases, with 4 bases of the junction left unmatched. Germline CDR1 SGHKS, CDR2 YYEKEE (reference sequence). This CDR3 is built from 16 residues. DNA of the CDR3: TGTGCCAGCAGCTTGTTTACTAGCGGGAACACAGATACGCAGTATTTT. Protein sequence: CASSLFTSGNTDTQYF.

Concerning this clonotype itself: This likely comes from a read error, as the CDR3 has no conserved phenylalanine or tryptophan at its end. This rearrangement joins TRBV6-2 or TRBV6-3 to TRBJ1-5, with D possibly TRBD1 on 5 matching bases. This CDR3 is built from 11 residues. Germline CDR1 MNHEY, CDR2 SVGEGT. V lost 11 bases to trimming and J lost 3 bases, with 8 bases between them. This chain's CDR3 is CAGTDNQPQHL. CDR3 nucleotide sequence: TGTGCCGGGACGGACAATCAGCCCCAGCATCTT.

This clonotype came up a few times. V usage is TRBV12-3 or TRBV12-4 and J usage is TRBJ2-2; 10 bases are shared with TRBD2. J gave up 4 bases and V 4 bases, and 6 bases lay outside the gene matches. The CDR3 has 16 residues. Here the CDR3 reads CASSWPAGGPTGELFF. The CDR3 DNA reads TGTGCCAGCAGTTGGCCAGCGGGAGGGCCCACCGGGGAGCTGTTTTTT.

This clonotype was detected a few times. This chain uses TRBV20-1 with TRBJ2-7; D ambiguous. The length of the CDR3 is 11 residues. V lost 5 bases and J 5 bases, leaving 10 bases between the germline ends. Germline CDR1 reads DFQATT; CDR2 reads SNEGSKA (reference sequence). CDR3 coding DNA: TGCAGTGCTGGGTGGGTAGACGAGCAGTACTTC. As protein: CSAGWVDEQYF.

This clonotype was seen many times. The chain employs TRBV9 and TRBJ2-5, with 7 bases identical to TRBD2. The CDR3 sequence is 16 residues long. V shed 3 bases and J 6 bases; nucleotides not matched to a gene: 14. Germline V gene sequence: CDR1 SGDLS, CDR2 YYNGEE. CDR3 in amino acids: CASSGALGGSGKTQYF. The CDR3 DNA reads TGTGCCAGCAGCGGAGCCCTGGGGGGGTCGGGTAAGACCCAGTACTTC.

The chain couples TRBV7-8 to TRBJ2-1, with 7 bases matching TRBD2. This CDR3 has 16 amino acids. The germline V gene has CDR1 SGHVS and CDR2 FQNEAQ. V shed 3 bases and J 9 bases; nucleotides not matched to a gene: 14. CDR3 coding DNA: TGTGCCAGCAGCTTTACCTTATCGGGACTACCGATTGAGCAGTTCTTC. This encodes CASSFTLSGLPIEQFF.

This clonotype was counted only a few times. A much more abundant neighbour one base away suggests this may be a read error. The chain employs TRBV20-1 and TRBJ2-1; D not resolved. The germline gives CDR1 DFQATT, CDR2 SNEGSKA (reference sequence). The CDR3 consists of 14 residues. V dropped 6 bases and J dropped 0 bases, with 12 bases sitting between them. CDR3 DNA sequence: TGCAGTGCCACAGTTCTCAGCTCCTACAATGAGCAGTTCTTC. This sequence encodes CSATVLSSYNEQFF.

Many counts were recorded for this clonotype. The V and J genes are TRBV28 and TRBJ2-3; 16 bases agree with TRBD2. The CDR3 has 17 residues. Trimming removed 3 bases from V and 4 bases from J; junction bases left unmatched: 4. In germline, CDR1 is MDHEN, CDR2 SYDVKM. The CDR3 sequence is CASSFWGLAGGADTQYF. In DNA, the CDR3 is TGTGCCAGCAGTTTCTGGGGACTAGCGGGAGGGGCAGATACGCAGTATTTT.